This T cell receptor beta chain emerged from a study of regulatory T cells in long-lasting Graves disease. CDR3 regions were amplified by Arm-PCR using iRepertoire HTBI primers to build TCR beta libraries. TCRdb reprocessed the multiplex PCR reads with MiXCR, giving one entry per CDR3 protein. This table has 600,000 to 850,000 distinct CDR3 sequences, around 32% appearing once. The CDR3 spans 12 residues. Germline lookup yields CDR1 MNHNS and CDR2 SASEGT. As to this clonotype: The junction shows a germline mismatch at one end, possibly a read error.

The time point denotes: persistent/refractory GD, antithyroid drugs over 5 years with positive TRAb. Isolated PBMC RNA provided the starting material for the TCR library. This sequence joins TRBV6-1 and TRBJ1-2; D call uncertain. The source was peripheral blood mononuclear cells (PBMCs), collected when the disease was refractory, from a patient treated with antithyroid drugs. This clonotype originated in a female donor with Graves disease. The CDR3 nucleotides are TGTGCCAGCAGTGACCCTTCCGGGGTTGGCGCCTTC. Translation: CASSDPSGVGAF.